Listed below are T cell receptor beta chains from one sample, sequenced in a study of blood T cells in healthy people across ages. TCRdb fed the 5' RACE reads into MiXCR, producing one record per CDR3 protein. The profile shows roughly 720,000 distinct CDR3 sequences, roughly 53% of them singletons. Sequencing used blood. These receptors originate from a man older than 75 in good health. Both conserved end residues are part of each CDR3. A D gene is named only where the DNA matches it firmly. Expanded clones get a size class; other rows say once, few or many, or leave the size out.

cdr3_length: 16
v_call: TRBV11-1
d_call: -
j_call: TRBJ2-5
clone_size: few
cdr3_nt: TGTGCCAGCAGCTTAGAGGGGCTAGCGATCCAAGAGACCCAGTACTTC
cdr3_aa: CASSLEGLAIQETQYF

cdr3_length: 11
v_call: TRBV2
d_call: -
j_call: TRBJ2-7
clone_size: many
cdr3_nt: TGTGCCAGTCGGGAGCGTCGGGAGCAGTACTTC
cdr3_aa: CASRERREQYF

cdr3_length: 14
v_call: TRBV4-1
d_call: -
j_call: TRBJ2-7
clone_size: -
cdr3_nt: TGCGCCAGCAGCAAGGGGGGTCGGACCTACGAGCAGTACTTC
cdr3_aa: CASSKGGRTYEQYF

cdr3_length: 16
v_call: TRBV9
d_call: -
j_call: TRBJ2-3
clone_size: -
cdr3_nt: TGTGCCAGCAGCGTAGAAGGCACCCTAAGGACAGATACGCAGTATTTT
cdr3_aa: CASSVEGTLRTDTQYF

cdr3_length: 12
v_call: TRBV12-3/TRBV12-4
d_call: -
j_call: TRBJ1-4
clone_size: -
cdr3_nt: TGTGCCAGCAGCCAGAGGACAGATGGGCTGTTTTTT
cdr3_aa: CASSQRTDGLFF

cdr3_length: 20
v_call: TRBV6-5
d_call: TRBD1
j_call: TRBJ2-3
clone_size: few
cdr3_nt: TGTGCCAGCAGTTACGGGCCGCCCGGGACAGGGATCCCTAGCACAGATACGCAGTATTTT
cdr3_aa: CASSYGPPGTGIPSTDTQYF

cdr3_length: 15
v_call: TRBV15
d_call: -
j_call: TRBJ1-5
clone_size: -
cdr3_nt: TGTGCCACCAGCAGAGATCGGACCGGCGGTCAGCCCCAGCATTTT
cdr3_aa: CATSRDRTGGQPQHF

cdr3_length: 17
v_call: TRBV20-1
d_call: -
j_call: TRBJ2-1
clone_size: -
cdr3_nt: TGCAGTGCGACTCCCCTTGAGGGGCGGAGCTCCTACAATGAGCAGTTCTTC
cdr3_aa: CSATPLEGRSSYNEQFF

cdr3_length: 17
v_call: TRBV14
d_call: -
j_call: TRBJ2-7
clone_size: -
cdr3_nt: TGTGCCAGCAGCCAAGAACGGCAGGGAAGGGCCTTGGGTGAGCAGTACTTC
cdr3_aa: CASSQERQGRALGEQYF

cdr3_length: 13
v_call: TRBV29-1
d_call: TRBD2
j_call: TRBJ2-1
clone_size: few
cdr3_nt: TGCAGCGATGGACTAGCGGGAGGGGGTGAGCAGTTCTTC
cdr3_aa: CSDGLAGGGEQFF

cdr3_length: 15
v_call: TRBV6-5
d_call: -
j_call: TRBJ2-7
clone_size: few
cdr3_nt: TGTGCCAGCAGTCGGCCCCTGGACGGCTCCTACGAGCAGTACTTC
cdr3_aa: CASSRPLDGSYEQYF

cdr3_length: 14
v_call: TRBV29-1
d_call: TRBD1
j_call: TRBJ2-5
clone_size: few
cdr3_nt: TGCAGCGTTGGGGGGGGACAGGGAACAAAGACCCAGTACTTC
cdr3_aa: CSVGGGQGTKTQYF

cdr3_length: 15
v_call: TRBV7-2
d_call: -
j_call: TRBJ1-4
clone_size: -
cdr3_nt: TGTGCCAGCAGCTTAGGGGGCCAGGTTAATGAAAAACTGTTTTTT
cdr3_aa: CASSLGGQVNEKLFF

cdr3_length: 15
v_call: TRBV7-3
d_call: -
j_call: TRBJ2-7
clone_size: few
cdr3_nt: TGTGCCAGCAGCCTTCGGGGTGTAAACTCCTACGAGCAGTACTTC
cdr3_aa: CASSLRGVNSYEQYF

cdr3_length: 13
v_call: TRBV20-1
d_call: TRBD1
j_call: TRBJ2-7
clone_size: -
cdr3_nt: TGCAGTGCTAGAGAAGGGGGCTTGGGCGAGCAGTACTTC
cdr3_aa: CSAREGGLGEQYF

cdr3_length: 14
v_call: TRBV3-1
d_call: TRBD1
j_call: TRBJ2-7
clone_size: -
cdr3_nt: TGTGCCAGCAGCCCCCTGACAGGGGAGAGCGAGCAGTACTTC
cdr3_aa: CASSPLTGESEQYF

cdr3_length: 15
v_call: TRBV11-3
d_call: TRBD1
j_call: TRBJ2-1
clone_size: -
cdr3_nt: TGTGCCAGCAGCCTCTCCGGGACAGTCTACAATGAGCAGTTCTTC
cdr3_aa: CASSLSGTVYNEQFF

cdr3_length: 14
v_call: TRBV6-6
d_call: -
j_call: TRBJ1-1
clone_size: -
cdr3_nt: TGTGCCAGCAGTTACGGGGGTGGTAGCACTGAAGCTTTCTTT
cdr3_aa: CASSYGGGSTEAFF

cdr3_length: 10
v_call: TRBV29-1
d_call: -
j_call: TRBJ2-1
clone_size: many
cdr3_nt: TGCAGCTTCTCGGGAGCCGAGCAGTTCTTC
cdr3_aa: CSFSGAEQFF

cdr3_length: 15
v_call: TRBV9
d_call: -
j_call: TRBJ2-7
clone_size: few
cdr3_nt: TGTGCCAGCAGCGTAGGGGGTTCAGGGCTCTACGAGCAGTACTTC
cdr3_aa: CASSVGGSGLYEQYF

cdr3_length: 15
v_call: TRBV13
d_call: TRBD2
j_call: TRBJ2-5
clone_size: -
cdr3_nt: TGTGCCAGCAGCTTAGTGGTCGGGAGGGCTGAGACCCAGTACTTC
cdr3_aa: CASSLVVGRAETQYF

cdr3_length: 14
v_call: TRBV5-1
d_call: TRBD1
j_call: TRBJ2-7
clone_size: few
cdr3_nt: TGCGCCAGCAGCTCCAATACAGGGGGCTACGAGCAGTACTTC
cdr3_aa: CASSSNTGGYEQYF

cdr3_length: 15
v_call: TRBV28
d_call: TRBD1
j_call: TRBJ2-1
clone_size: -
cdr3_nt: TGTGCCAGCAGCTCCCCGGGACAGGCTGACAATGAGCAGTTCTTC
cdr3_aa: CASSSPGQADNEQFF

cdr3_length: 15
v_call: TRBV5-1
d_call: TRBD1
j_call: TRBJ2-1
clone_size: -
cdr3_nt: TGCGCCAGCAGCACCGGACAGGCCACTGGCAATGAGCAGTTCTTC
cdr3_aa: CASSTGQATGNEQFF

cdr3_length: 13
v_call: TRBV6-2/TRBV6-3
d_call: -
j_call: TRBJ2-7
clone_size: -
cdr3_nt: TGTGCCAGCAGTAGCAGGGTCTCCTACGAGCAGTACTTC
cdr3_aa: CASSSRVSYEQYF

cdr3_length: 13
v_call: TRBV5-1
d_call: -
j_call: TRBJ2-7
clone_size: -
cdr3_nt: TGCGCCAGCAGCTTGGTGACAGCCTACGAGCAGTACTTC
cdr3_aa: CASSLVTAYEQYF

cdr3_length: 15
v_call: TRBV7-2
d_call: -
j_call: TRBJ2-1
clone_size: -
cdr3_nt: TGTGCCAGCAGCGTAACAGGGGGGGGCTACAATGAGCAGTTCTTC
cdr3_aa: CASSVTGGGYNEQFF

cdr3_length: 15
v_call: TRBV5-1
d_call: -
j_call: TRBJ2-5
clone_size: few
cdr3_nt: TGCGCCAGCAGCTTGGGCACCAGTGGGCGAGAGACCCAGTACTTC
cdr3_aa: CASSLGTSGRETQYF

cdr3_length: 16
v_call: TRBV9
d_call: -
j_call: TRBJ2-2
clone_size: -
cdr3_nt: TGTGCCAGCAGCGCTTACCAGGGGTCCAACACCGGGGAGCTGTTTTTT
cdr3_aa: CASSAYQGSNTGELFF

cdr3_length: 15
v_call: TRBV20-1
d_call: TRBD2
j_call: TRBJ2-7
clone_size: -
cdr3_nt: TGCAGTGCTAGAGATCCGACTAGCGGGCCGAAGGAGCAGTACTTC
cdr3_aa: CSARDPTSGPKEQYF

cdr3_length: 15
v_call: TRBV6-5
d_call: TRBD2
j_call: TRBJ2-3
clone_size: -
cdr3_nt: TGTGCCAGCAGTTACAGGACTAGGGAGGTAGATACGCAGTATTTT
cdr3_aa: CASSYRTREVDTQYF

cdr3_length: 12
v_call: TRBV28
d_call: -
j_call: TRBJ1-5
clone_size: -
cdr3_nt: TGTGCCAGCAGTTCGGGTATTCAGCCCCAGCATTTT
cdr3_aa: CASSSGIQPQHF

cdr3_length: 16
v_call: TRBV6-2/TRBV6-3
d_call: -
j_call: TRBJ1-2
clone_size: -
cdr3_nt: TGTGCCAGCTGTACTCCGGGTTCCTCGCTTAGATCTGGCTACACCTTC
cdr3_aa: CASCTPGSSLRSGYTF

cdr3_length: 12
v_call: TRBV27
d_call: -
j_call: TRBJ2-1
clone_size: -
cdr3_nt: TGTGCCAGCAGTTTATCGATCGGGGAGCAGTTCTTC
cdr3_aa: CASSLSIGEQFF

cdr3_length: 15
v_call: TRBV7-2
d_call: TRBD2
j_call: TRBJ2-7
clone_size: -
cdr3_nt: TGTGCCAGCAGCTATGATAGCGGGAGGGCCTACGAGCAGTACTTC
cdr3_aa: CASSYDSGRAYEQYF

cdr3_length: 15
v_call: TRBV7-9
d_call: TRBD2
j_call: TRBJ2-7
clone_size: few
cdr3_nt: TGTGCCAGCAGCTCTAGGGCGGGAGTCGGGTACGAGCAGTACTTC
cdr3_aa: CASSSRAGVGYEQYF

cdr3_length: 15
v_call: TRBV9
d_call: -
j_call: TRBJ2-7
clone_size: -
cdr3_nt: TGTGCCAGCAGCGTAGAAGCCTTCCCGTCCTACGAGCAGTACTTC
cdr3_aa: CASSVEAFPSYEQYF

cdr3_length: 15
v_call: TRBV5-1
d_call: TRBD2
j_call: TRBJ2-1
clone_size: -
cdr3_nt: TGCGCCAGCAGCAAAAGCGGGAGGGATTACAATGAGCAGTTCTTC
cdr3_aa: CASSKSGRDYNEQFF

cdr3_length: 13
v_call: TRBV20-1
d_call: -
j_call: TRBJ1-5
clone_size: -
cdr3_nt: TGCAGTGCTAGTGGGGGGGCCGGTCAGCCCCAGCATTTT
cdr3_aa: CSASGGAGQPQHF

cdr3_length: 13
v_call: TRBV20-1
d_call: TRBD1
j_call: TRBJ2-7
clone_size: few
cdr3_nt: TGCAGTGCTCCGCGACAGGGGGCCGGCGAGCAGTACTTC
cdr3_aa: CSAPRQGAGEQYF

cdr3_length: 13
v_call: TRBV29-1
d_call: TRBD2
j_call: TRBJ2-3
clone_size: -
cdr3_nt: TGCAGCGTTGGCACTAGCGGGAGAGGGACGCAGTATTTT
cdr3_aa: CSVGTSGRGTQYF

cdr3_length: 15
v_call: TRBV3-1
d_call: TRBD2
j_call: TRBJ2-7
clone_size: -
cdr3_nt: TGTGCCAGCAGCCGCATCCCGGGACTAGCCTACGAGCAGTACTTC
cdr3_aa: CASSRIPGLAYEQYF